Given below is one TCR beta chain in context. An end of the junction does not agree with germline; a read error may underlie this. These data come from a study of blood T cell repertoires in COVID-19. This CDR3 has 15 amino acids. Germline V lookup: CDR1 SGDLS, CDR2 YYNGEE. TCRdb's copy holds only in-frame clones and misses some; the assay was immunoSEQ multiplex PCR. The sample holds about 130,000 clones, approximately 86% seen once. Sample: PBMCs or T cells enriched from blood (not recorded which). The source is a woman in her 50s who had recovered from COVID-19. The chain couples TRBV9 to TRBJ1-2; unclear D gene. The CDR3 DNA reads as TGTGCCAGTAGCGGAGGAGGGAAAGGAAACTATGGCTACACCTTC. Translating it yields CASSGGGKGNYGYTF.